The present entry profiles one T cell receptor beta chain with its context. This clonotype was counted at least ten times. What this receptor recognizes is not known. Base quality data are lacking; no much larger clone is found one base away. The germline V gene yields SGHRS for CDR1 and YFSETQ for CDR2. After removal of 4 bases from V and 4 bases from J, the junction retains 13 bases not matched to a gene. The CDR3 runs 18 residues from the cysteine to the phenylalanine. Just CDR3 DNA is preserved here, 54 bases in frame from base 1. The record originates from a study of read filtering for tumor transcriptome and immune sequencing (dated by TCRdb to 2020 to 2021). Concerning the study at large: The cohort was composed of 16 to 20 male and about 14 female patients, with a mean age of around 66 years and an age range of roughly 45 to 80. TCR-region mapped reads per sample ranged from about 4 to 10.27 million with IR-seq versus only roughly 85 to 1,300 with RNA-seq. Whole-transcriptome libraries were prepared with the TruSeq RNA Access Library Prep Kit after DNase treatment. Using the same bone marrow samples, the study compared TCR repertoires obtained by targeted immune repertoire sequencing with those obtained by bulk whole-transcriptome sequencing. One of the main goals was to work out a read-filtering strategy for immune repertoire data, in particular whether clonotypes backed by only a single read should be removed. By revised international staging, about 8 patients were R-ISS I, roughly 17 were R-ISS II and 6 or 7 were R-ISS III. General conclusions and limits of the study: Single-read clonotypes made up roughly four fifths of clonotypes but approximately 3.5% of total reads in IR-seq, and 70% to 75% of clonotypes and approximately 47% of reads in RNA-seq. Compared with RNA-seq, IR-seq captured clonotypes at much greater depth and more reliably, and a smaller IR-seq throughput was enough to identify most of the shared clonotypes. The sorted CD138-negative fraction was not purified T cells but a mixed bone marrow immune population. The correlation between IR-seq and RNA-seq shared clonotype proportions was increased by removal of single-read clonotypes.

Each patient had bone marrow sampled at the time of active disease. Ficoll-Hypaque density gradient centrifugation was used to isolate the bone marrow mononuclear cells. Myeloma plasma cells were removed and CD138-negative cells were collected by negative selection after labeling with CD138 magnetic microbeads on a MACS separator. The purity of the isolated cells was checked by flow cytometry with CD138 antibodies on an Attune NxT. Total RNA was extracted using TRIzol reagent and was quantified on a NanoDrop spectrophotometer. For each patient, the CD138-negative bone marrow sample underwent paired RNA-seq and IR-seq. The Immunoverse kit was used to build TCR libraries from around 400 ng RNA, with molecular barcoded adaptors covering alpha/delta and beta/gamma chains. The same RNA used for transcriptome sequencing was used for TCR library preparation. Sequencing of the TCR libraries was done on an Illumina HiSeq 4000 with 2 x 150 cycles. The authors processed their data as follows. With MiXCR, TCR reads were aligned to human V, D, J and C references and assembled into CDR3 clonotypes, with quality filtering and error correction included. Clonotype counts and gene usage diversity were analyzed with the tcR package in R. For inspection of raw mapping reads, RNA-seq reads were mapped by STAR aligner version 2.5.3a onto GRCh37 of the human genome. IR-seq fastq files were randomly downsampled with Seqtk 1.3 to test the effect of sequencing depth on detected clonotypes. The raw public data were reprocessed by TCRdb itself: fastp quality trimming at Q25, MiXCR clonotype calling, in-frame beta chains only. Each record represents a unique CDR3 protein, reported with the most common genes and DNA among its rows. In this record, the V and J calls reflect TCRdb's handling and not the investigators' own analysis. This sample has about 90,000 distinct CDR3 sequences in its table, and 9% to 15% of those were observed once. Of the sample, about 16% is held by the ten largest clones.

Sequenced material: a population of CD138-negative cells sorted from bone marrow. The cell subset or site label, read with the paper, signifies: bone marrow mononuclear cells depleted of CD138+ plasma/myeloma cells by negative magnetic selection. The V and J genes are TRBV5-1 and TRBJ2-1, and 11 junctional nucleotides match TRBD2. The clonotype originates from a donor aged 40 or older with multiple myeloma. The encoded CDR3 is CASSRGLAVTGGYNEQFF. The DNA sequence reads TGCGCCAGCAGCCGGGGACTAGCGGTCACGGGAGGGTACAATGAGCAGTTCTTC.